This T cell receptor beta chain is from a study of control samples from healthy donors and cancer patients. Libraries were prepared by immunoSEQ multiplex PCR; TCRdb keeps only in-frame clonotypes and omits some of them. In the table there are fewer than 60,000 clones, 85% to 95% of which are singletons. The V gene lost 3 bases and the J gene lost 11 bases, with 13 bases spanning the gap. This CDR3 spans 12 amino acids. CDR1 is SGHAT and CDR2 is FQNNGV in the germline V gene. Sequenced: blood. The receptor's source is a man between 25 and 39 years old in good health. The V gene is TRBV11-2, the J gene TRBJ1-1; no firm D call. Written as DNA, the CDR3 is TGTGCCAGCAGCTTGACCCCGGCGGTCGCTTTCTTT. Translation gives CASSLTPAVAFF.